A single sample gave rise to the 14 T cell receptor beta chains below, sequenced in a study of T cells expressing NK-cell markers. TCRdb re-called the 5' RACE reads; every CDR3 protein appears as one record, without DNA. This listing includes about 450,000 distinct CDR3 sequences. Sequences were obtained from blood T cells: a sorted CD56 or NKG2C T cell subset, CD4+ or CD8+ T cells, or bulk PBMC T cells (not recorded which). The source of these receptors is a woman between 18 and 69 years old in good health.

The V and J genes are TRBV3-1 and TRBJ2-1. CDR3 length: 15 residues. The V gene's germline CDR1 is LGHDT and CDR2 YNNKEL (reference sequence). The CDR3 sequence: CASSQGSDHWNEQFF.

The chain couples TRBV7-9 to TRBJ1-4; there is no DNA to check the TCRdb D call of TRBD1. Germline loops: CDR1 SEHNR, CDR2 FQNEAQ (reference sequence). CDR3 length equals 14 residues. Here the CDR3 reads CASSLPLGGEKLFF.

The chain links TRBV27 to TRBJ2-3; without DNA, the TCRdb call of TRBD1 cannot be checked. CDR1 MNHEY and CDR2 SMNVEV come from the germline V gene (reference sequence). The CDR3 contains 15 residues. CDR3 residues: CASSSGTGGPDTQYF.

This rearrangement joins TRBV4-1 to TRBJ2-5; the D gene TCRdb calls, TRBD1, cannot be checked with no DNA. The CDR3 sequence is 12 residues long. Per germline, CDR1 MGHRA and CDR2 YSYEKL. This CDR3 is CASSRDGKTQYF.

The genes are TRBV29-1 and TRBJ2-2. Germline-derived CDR1 and CDR2 are SQVTM and ANQGSEA. This CDR3 has 12 amino acids. CDR3 sequence: CSVEGNTGELFF.

V usage is TRBV6-4 and J usage is TRBJ1-2. CDR1 and CDR2 (germline): MRHNA, SNTAGT. The CDR3 sequence is 13 residues long. The CDR3 protein is CASRDREGDGYTF.

V usage is TRBV28 and J usage is TRBJ1-1. This CDR3 is 14 amino acids long. Germline V CDR1 and CDR2: MDHEN, SYDVKM. The CDR3 here is CASSFMGMNTEAFF.

The V gene is TRBV7-3, the J gene TRBJ2-7; there is no DNA to check the TCRdb D call of TRBD1. CDR1 and CDR2 from the germline V gene are SGHTA and FQGTGA. The CDR3 is 15 amino acids. This CDR3 reads CASSQGPGTPYEQYF.

The gene calls are TRBV7-3 and TRBJ1-1; TCRdb picks TRBD1, but there is no DNA to check that call. There are 13 residues in the CDR3. The V gene's germline CDR1 is SGHTA and CDR2 FQGTGA. CDR3 sequence reads: CASSKDRNTEAFF.

The chain carries TRBV14 and TRBJ1-4. CDR1 and CDR2 from the germline V gene are SGHDN and FVKESK. This CDR3 region has 15 residues. The CDR3: CASSQGRPSNEKLFF.

The V call is TRBV27, the J call TRBJ1-2; the D gene TCRdb calls, TRBD1, cannot be checked with no DNA. Per germline, CDR1 MNHEY and CDR2 SMNVEV (reference sequence). CDR3 size: 12 residues. This CDR3 reads CASRDPNYGYTF.

The chain combines TRBV6-5 with TRBJ2-1; TCRdb gives TRBD1 as the D gene, but with no DNA this cannot be confirmed. The V gene's germline CDR1 is MNHEY and CDR2 SVGAGI. The CDR3 consists of 15 residues. The CDR3: CASSYTNTGFREQFF.

V gene TRBV20-1 combines with J gene TRBJ2-1; absent DNA, TCRdb's TRBD1 call cannot be checked. The CDR3 is 15 amino acids. The germline CDR1 and CDR2 sequences are DFQATT and SNEGSKA (reference sequence). This CDR3 reads CSASPGPLGDNEQFF.

V is TRBV5-5 and J is TRBJ2-1. Looked up from germline, CDR1 is SGHKS and CDR2 is YYEKEE (reference sequence). CDR3 size: 16 residues. CDR3 region: CASTETPGVSYNEQFF.